These 21 T cell receptor beta chains share one sample of origin, sequenced in a study of T cells in Graves' hyperthyroidism and ophthalmopathy. Using RNA transcripts as the source, TCR beta CDR3 regions were amplified. TCR CDR3 regions were first amplified by RT-PCR with HTBI primers. Via MiXCR, TCRdb re-called the multiplex PCR reads, giving one row per CDR3 protein. The sample consists of hundreds of thousands of distinct CDR3 sequences, 15% to 19% of them appearing once. Input material: blood. Receptors originate from a woman younger than 30 with Graves' hyperthyroidism that later progressed to Graves' ophthalmopathy.

This clonotype was counted at least ten times. The chain couples TRBV7-9 to TRBJ1-4, with a possible D match to TRBD1 (5 bases). The CDR3 is 15 residues long. V dropped 1 base and J dropped 5 bases, with 11 bases sitting between them. In germline, CDR1 is SEHNR, CDR2 FQNEAQ (reference sequence). CDR3 residues: CASSLEGLRNEKLFF. In nucleotides, the CDR3 is TGTGCCAGCAGCTTAGAGGGACTGCGGAATGAAAAACTGTTTTTT.

There are many counts of this clonotype. The chain is built from TRBV2 and TRBJ2-1; D call uncertain. Germline V gene lookup returns CDR1 SNHLY and CDR2 FYNNEI. This CDR3 region has 14 residues. V shed 1 base and J shed 8 bases, with 12 bases lying between them. This CDR3 reads CASSEVVLIDEQFF. The CDR3 coding sequence is TGTGCCAGCAGTGAAGTGGTCCTAATCGATGAGCAGTTCTTC.

The chain has TRBV20-1 and TRBJ1-5; TRBD1 might be the D (5 bases). The V gene's germline CDR1 is DFQATT and CDR2 SNEGSKA (reference sequence). CDR3 length: 14 residues. Trimming shortened V by 0 bases and J by 6 bases, and 12 bases separated the two germline ends. The CDR3 spells CSAREGGAGQPQHF. The DNA of the CDR3 is TGCAGTGCTAGAGAGGGAGGGGCGGGTCAGCCCCAGCATTTT.

This clonotype was seen at least ten times. The chain is built from TRBV18 and TRBJ1-1; D is uncertain. The CDR3 runs to 15 residues. V was trimmed by 1 base and J by 2 bases, leaving 11 bases between them. Germline assignment: CDR1 KGHSH and CDR2 LQKENI. CDR3 nucleotide sequence: TGTGCCAGCTCACCACTCTGGGATAGAAACACTGAAGCTTTCTTT. Encoded protein: CASSPLWDRNTEAFF.

In this sample, this clonotype turned up many times. The V and J genes are TRBV20-1 and TRBJ2-3; D remains ambiguous. The CDR3 consists of 14 residues. Deletions cut 3 bases from V and 0 bases from J, with 10 bases between. The germline CDR1 and CDR2 sequences are DFQATT and SNEGSKA (reference sequence). The CDR3 protein is CSARRSGSTDTQYF. The CDR3 nucleotides are TGCAGTGCTAGGAGGAGTGGGAGCACAGATACGCAGTATTTT.

The chain employs TRBV13 and TRBJ1-6; the D gene is possibly TRBD1 (5 bases). The CDR3 is made up of 13 amino acids. V was pared by 2 bases and J by 8 bases, with 7 bases between. Germline V CDR1 and CDR2: PRHDT, FYEKMQ (reference sequence). The CDR3 coding sequence is TGTGCCAGCAGCTTACAGGGTTATTCACCCCTCCACTTT. Its protein product is CASSLQGYSPLHF.

This clonotype was seen repeatedly, ten times or more. V and J are TRBV15 and TRBJ2-1; D is possibly TRBD1 or TRBD2 (7 bases each). The CDR3 is made up of 15 amino acids. The V and J ends lost 0 bases and 9 bases respectively, with 15 bases between them. Germline values: CDR1 LNHNV, CDR2 YYDKDF (reference sequence). The CDR3 reads CATSRDIQGGAEQFF. CDR3 in DNA: TGTGCCACCAGCAGAGATATCCAGGGGGGGGCTGAGCAGTTCTTC. Complete variable domain (other parts from reference TRBV15 and TRBJ2-1): DAMVIQNPRYQVTQFGKPVTLSCSQTLNHNVMYWYQQKSSQAPKLLFHYYDKDFNNEADTPDNFQSRRPNTSFCFLDIRSPGLGDTAMYLCATSRDIQGGAEQFFGPGTRLTVL.

This sequence joins TRBV27 and TRBJ2-5, with 13 bases fitting TRBD2. Trimming took 6 bases from V and 5 from J; bases not matched to a gene: 6. This CDR3 has 15 amino acids. Germline V gene lookup returns CDR1 MNHEY and CDR2 SMNVEV (reference sequence). The CDR3 loop is CASSELAGGLETQYF. CDR3 nucleotide sequence: TGTGCCAGCAGCGAACTAGCGGGAGGGTTGGAGACCCAGTACTTC.

This clonotype occurred many times. This chain joins TRBV5-6 and TRBJ2-7; TRBD1 matches at 8 bases. The germline V gene has CDR1 SGHDT and CDR2 YYEEEE. V lost 4 bases and J lost 5; bases outside the gene matches: 11. This CDR3 is built from 15 residues. The CDR3 sequence is CASSGPGQASNEQYF. The DNA of the CDR3 is TGTGCCAGCAGCGGCCCGGGACAGGCCTCGAACGAGCAGTACTTC.

In this sample, this clonotype turned up a few times. The chain uses TRBV20-1 and TRBJ1-6, with D possibly being TRBD1 (5 bases). With 2 bases removed from V and 8 bases from J, the gap between germline ends came to 16 bases. The CDR3 length is 15 residues. Per the germline V gene, CDR1 is DFQATT and CDR2 is SNEGSKA (reference sequence). CDR3 sequence reads: CSARPRDVLDSPLHF. CDR3 sequence (DNA): TGCAGTGCTAGACCCAGGGACGTCTTGGATTCACCCCTCCACTTT.

The chain couples TRBV19 to TRBJ1-5; D unclear. Germline V gene data show CDR1 as LNHDA and CDR2 as SQIVND (reference sequence). V was cut by 3 bases and J by 1 base, with 7 bases left in between. This CDR3 comprises 14 residues. The CDR3 here is CASSIPESNQPQHF. The CDR3 bases are TGTGCCAGTAGTATTCCTGAAAGCAATCAGCCCCAGCATTTT.

The V gene is TRBV10-3, the J gene TRBJ1-3; D gene uncertain. The V gene lost 5 bases and the J gene lost 6 bases, with 20 bases spanning the gap. CDR1 is ENHRY, CDR2 SYGVKD, per germline. The CDR3 is 16 residues long. The CDR3 region is CAISKSSIGLKNTIYF. The CDR3 DNA follows: TGTGCCATCAGTAAAAGCAGTATCGGACTGAAAAACACCATATATTTT.

This clonotype was seen more than once but under ten times. The chain's CDR3 is CASSRNYRDNSYNEQFF. The CDR3 DNA follows: TGCGCCAGCAGTCGAAACTACCGGGACAACTCCTACAATGAGCAGTTCTTC. This chain uses TRBV4-1 with TRBJ2-1; TRBD1 might be the D (6 bases). Trimming shortened V by 6 bases and J by 0 bases, and 18 bases separated the two germline ends. The V gene's germline CDR1 is MGHRA and CDR2 YSYEKL. CDR3 length: 17 residues.

This clonotype was detected a few times. Just one base apart from a much larger clone, this may be a read error. This chain links TRBV2 with TRBJ2-7, with 12 bases lining up with TRBD2. The CDR3 length is 16 residues. Germline values: CDR1 SNHLY, CDR2 FYNNEI. The CDR3: CAGRPLTSGSVYEQYF. Here the CDR3 DNA reads TGTGCCGGCAGACCTCTGACTAGCGGGAGTGTTTACGAGCAGTACTTC.

This clonotype was observed at least ten times. J is TRBJ2-7 and V is TRBV12-3 or TRBV12-4; D is unclear. With 6 bases removed from V and 1 base from J, the gap between germline ends came to 13 bases. The CDR3 runs to 14 residues. CDR3 nucleotides: TGTGCCAGCAGCCTCTCATTAGGTTCCTACGAGCAGTACTTC. Translation gives CASSLSLGSYEQYF.

There are many counts of this clonotype. The V and J genes are TRBV28 and TRBJ1-5; 8 nucleotides line up with TRBD1. After removal of 3 bases from V and 5 bases from J, the junction contained 6 bases not matched to a gene. The CDR3 sequence is 15 residues long. Germline CDR1 and CDR2: MDHEN and SYDVKM. The CDR3 is CASSLPTGEHQPQHF. The CDR3 coding sequence is TGTGCCAGCAGTTTGCCGACAGGGGAACATCAGCCCCAGCATTTT. Full variable domain (rest looked up from reference TRBV28 and TRBJ1-5): DVKVTQSSRYLVKRTGEKVFLECVQDMDHENMFWYRQDPGLGLRLIYFSYDVKMKEKGDIPEGYSVSREKKERFSLILESASTNQTSMYLCASSLPTGEHQPQHFGDGTRLSIL.

The chain carries TRBV18 and TRBJ1-2; D remains ambiguous. CDR3 length: 16 amino acids. Germline CDR1 and CDR2: KGHSH and LQKENI. The V and J ends lost 3 bases and 2 bases respectively, with 16 bases between them. The CDR3 region is CASSPLTPGMNYGYTF. DNA of the CDR3: TGTGCCAGCTCACCCCTTACCCCGGGGATGAACTATGGCTACACCTTC.

This clonotype was seen repeatedly, ten times or more. V is TRBV6-5 and J is TRBJ2-3; 7 positions agree with TRBD2. CDR3 length equals 19 residues. The junction had 12 bases not matched to a gene; V was cut back by 0 bases and J by 0 bases. Per germline, CDR1 MNHEY and CDR2 SVGAGI. CDR3 amino acids: CASSYSGRPLATSTDTQYF. CDR3 nucleotides: TGTGCCAGCAGTTACTCGGGGCGACCACTAGCGACTAGCACAGATACGCAGTATTTT.

This clonotype was picked up many times. The chain is built from TRBV12-3 or TRBV12-4 and TRBJ2-5; no reliable D call. The CDR3 contains 13 residues. The V gene lost 1 base and the J gene lost 5 bases, with 8 bases spanning the gap. CDR3 amino acids: CASSLGVWETQYF. CDR3 coding DNA: TGTGCCAGCAGTTTAGGCGTCTGGGAGACCCAGTACTTC.

This chain joins TRBV5-4 and TRBJ2-3; TRBD2 matches at 9 bases. Germline values: CDR1 SGHNT, CDR2 YYREEE (reference sequence). This CDR3 contains 15 residues. The junction had 5 bases not matched to a gene; V was cut back by 0 bases and J by 6 bases. The CDR3 nucleotides are TGTGCCAGCAGCTTGGAGCAGCGGGAGGCTGATACGCAGTATTTT. Translating it yields CASSLEQREADTQYF. Filled out from reference TRBV5-4 and TRBJ2-3, the complete variable domain reads ETGVTQSPTHLIKTRGQQVTLRCSSQSGHNTVSWYQQALGQGPQFIFQYYREEENGRGNFPPRFSGLQFPNYSSELNVNALELDDSALYLCASSLEQREADTQYFGPGTRLTVL.

V usage is TRBV30 and J usage is TRBJ2-1; D possibly corresponds to TRBD2 (5 bases). Germline V gene lookup returns CDR1 GTSNPN and CDR2 SVGIG (reference sequence). The CDR3 length is 10 residues. The CDR3 reads CPPEGVEQFF. CDR3 nucleotide sequence: TGTCCCCCCGAGGGTGTTGAGCAGTTCTTC.